One and the same sample provided the 29 T cell receptor beta chains below, sequenced in a study of CD8 T cells in Susac syndrome. With random hexamers, reverse transcription was performed on about 0.45 to 1 ug of RNA. TCRdb independently ran MiXCR on the immunoSEQ multiplex PCR reads; one entry per CDR3 protein. Of over 140,000 distinct CDR3 sequences in the sample, roughly 94% were seen once. Sequenced material: CD4+ T cells from PBMCs. The receptor set was obtained from a human donor with Susac syndrome.

This sequence joins TRBV18 and TRBJ2-1; tentatively, D is TRBD2 (6 bases). Germline CDR1 is KGHSH and CDR2 is LQKENI. This CDR3 is built from 15 residues. Between the trimmed V and J ends, which lost 5 bases and 5 bases, there was a span of 16 bases. CDR3 region: CASSSGAGSNNEQFF. The DNA for the CDR3 is TGTGCCAGCTCATCGGGAGCCGGATCCAACAATGAGCAGTTCTTC.

The chain links TRBV12-3 or TRBV12-4 to TRBJ2-5; possibly TRBD2 for D (6 bases). Trimming left V 1 base short and J 1 base short, with 7 bases between. The CDR3 is made up of 14 amino acids. The CDR3 spells CASSLGGTQETQYF. CDR3 in DNA: TGTGCCAGCAGTTTAGGCGGGACCCAAGAGACCCAGTACTTC.

The chain links TRBV5-1 to TRBJ1-1; 8 bases align to TRBD1. Per germline, CDR1 SGHRS and CDR2 YFSETQ. Losses at the gene ends were 6 bases for V and 1 base for J; bases not matched to a gene: 11. The CDR3 length is 16 residues. The chain's CDR3 is CASTIQGGRGNTEAFF. CDR3 DNA: TGCGCCAGCACCATACAGGGGGGGCGAGGGAACACTGAAGCTTTCTTT.

The V and J genes are TRBV20-1 and TRBJ2-2; no clear D. The CDR3 extends over 12 amino acids. V was cut by 3 bases and J by 1 base, with 3 bases left in between. Germline V gene data show CDR1 as DFQATT and CDR2 as SNEGSKA (reference sequence). The CDR3 protein is CSARRNTGELFF. Here the CDR3 DNA reads TGCAGTGCTAGGCGGAACACCGGGGAGCTGTTTTTT.

The V gene is TRBV20-1, the J gene TRBJ2-1, with 9 bases lining up with TRBD2. The CDR3 consists of 15 residues. Germline-derived CDR1 and CDR2 are DFQATT and SNEGSKA (reference sequence). V shed 5 bases and J 2 bases; nucleotides not matched to a gene: 7. CDR3: CSAHLTSGAYNEQFF. CDR3 sequence (DNA): TGCAGTGCTCACCTGACTAGCGGAGCCTACAATGAGCAGTTCTTC.

CDR3 sequence reads: CAWTIRGGAARKNIQYF. The CDR3 DNA reads TGTGCCTGGACTATAAGGGGGGGCGCGGCGCGGAAAAACATTCAGTACTTC. The gene calls are TRBV30 and TRBJ2-4, with D possibly TRBD2 on 7 matching bases. The CDR3 has 17 amino acids. Trimming removed 4 bases at V and 4 bases at J, with 23 bases between. Per germline, CDR1 GTSNPN and CDR2 SVGIG (reference sequence).

This clonotype was seen only once. This chain links TRBV9 with TRBJ2-1; TRBD1 is a possible D gene (6 bases). This CDR3 is 13 amino acids long. V lost 3 bases, J lost 10 bases, and 14 bases lay in between. Germline CDR1 reads SGDLS; CDR2 reads YYNGEE. CDR3 nucleotides: TGTGCCAGCAGCGCAAACAGGGAAGTAGAGCAGTTCTTC. Translating gives CASSANREVEQFF. Combining the CDR3 with reference TRBV9 and TRBJ2-1 gives the whole variable domain DSGVTQTPKHLITATGQRVTLRCSPRSGDLSVYWYQQSLDQGLQFLIQYYNGEERAKGNILERFSAQQFPDLHSELNLSSLELGDSALYFCASSANREVEQFFGPGTRLTVL.

The chain couples TRBV4-2 to TRBJ2-3, with 11 bases identical to TRBD2. This CDR3 has 17 amino acids. Unmatched junction bases numbered 7, after V lost 1 base and J lost 4 bases. CDR1 LGHNA and CDR2 YNFKEQ come from the germline V gene. CDR3 nucleotide sequence: TGTGCCAGCAGCCAAGGCGCACTAGCGGGGGAGTCAGATACGCAGTATTTT. This gives the protein CASSQGALAGESDTQYF.

CDR3 residues: CATSDPRRTPAGEQYF. CDR3 nucleotide sequence: TGTGCCACCAGTGACCCCAGACGGACACCCGCTGGGGAGCAGTACTTC. J is TRBJ2-7 and V is TRBV24-1; tentatively, D is TRBD1 (5 bases). CDR3 size: 16 residues. V was pared by 4 bases and J by 7 bases, with 22 bases between. Germline CDR1 KGHDR, CDR2 SFDVKD.

The chain couples TRBV20-1 to TRBJ2-1; 9 nucleotides agree with TRBD1. This CDR3 is built from 15 residues. With 5 bases clipped from V and 2 bases from J, the junction kept 7 bases outside the gene matches. Germline-derived CDR1 and CDR2 are DFQATT and SNEGSKA (reference sequence). This chain's CDR3 is CSAPTRQGAYNEQFF. In DNA form, the CDR3 reads TGCAGTGCTCCGACGCGACAGGGGGCCTACAATGAGCAGTTCTTC.

The chain joins TRBV9 to TRBJ2-6, with a tentative D call TRBD1 (6 bases). Germline-derived CDR1 and CDR2 are SGDLS and YYNGEE. Between the trimmed V and J ends, which lost 0 bases and 2 bases, there was a span of 12 bases. The CDR3 is 17 residues long. CDR3 DNA sequence: TGTGCCAGCAGCGTAGGGACAGAGCGGCCTGGGGCCAACGTCCTGACTTTC. Protein sequence: CASSVGTERPGANVLTF.

The V and J genes are TRBV2 and TRBJ1-2; TRBD1 is a possible D gene (5 bases). The CDR3 is 13 residues long. The germline V gene has CDR1 SNHLY and CDR2 FYNNEI. V was shortened by 6 bases and J by 8 bases, with 16 bases between the two germline ends. CDR3 sequence: CASSPGGGVGYTF. CDR3 sequence (DNA): TGTGCCAGCAGCCCCGGGGGAGGGGTCGGCTACACCTTC.

The chain employs TRBV12-3 or TRBV12-4 and TRBJ1-6; D ambiguous. Trimming stripped 4 bases from V and 8 bases from J, with 9 bases between. CDR3 length: 13 residues. Here the CDR3 reads CASSSSWDSPLHF. The CDR3 DNA reads TGTGCCAGCAGTTCCTCGTGGGATTCACCCCTCCACTTT.

The chain recombines TRBV29-1 with TRBJ2-2, with 14 bases matching TRBD2. CDR3 length equals 17 residues. CDR1 and CDR2 (germline): SQVTM, ANQGSEA. The V segment lost 7 bases and the J segment 4 bases; nucleotides outside the gene matches: 11. The CDR3: CSGWLTSGREGTGELFF. Written as DNA, the CDR3 is TGCAGCGGTTGGCTGACTAGCGGGAGGGAAGGCACCGGGGAGCTGTTTTTT.

This chain connects TRBV6-2 or TRBV6-3 to TRBJ2-1; D remains unclear. V lost 2 bases and J 2 bases, leaving 4 bases between the germline ends. Germline CDR1 MNHEY, CDR2 SVGEGT. The CDR3 contains 13 residues. The CDR3 DNA follows: TGTGCCAGCAGTTACGTCGCCTACAATGAGCAGTTCTTC. It is translated as CASSYVAYNEQFF.

The CDR3 sequence: CSVEQGWTGELFF. The DNA of the CDR3 is TGCAGCGTGGAACAGGGTTGGACCGGGGAGCTGTTTTTT. The chain uses TRBV29-1 and TRBJ2-2; D is perhaps TRBD1 (6 bases). The CDR3 sequence is 13 residues long. With 6 bases removed from V and 5 bases from J, the gap between germline ends came to 13 bases. The germline gives CDR1 SQVTM, CDR2 ANQGSEA.

The V and J genes are TRBV12-3 or TRBV12-4 and TRBJ1-5; D is ambiguous. This CDR3 is built from 15 residues. Trimming left V 6 bases short and J 1 base short, with 13 bases between. CDR3 DNA: TGTGCCAGCAGGCTAGACATTCGGAGCAATCAGCCCCAGCATTTT. As protein: CASRLDIRSNQPQHF.

J is TRBJ2-1 and V is TRBV9, with TRBD2 as a possible D gene (5 bases). Germline V gene lookup returns CDR1 SGDLS and CDR2 YYNGEE. The CDR3 contains 16 residues. Trimming stripped 2 bases from V and 4 bases from J, with 16 bases between. The CDR3 here is CASSVSAGIGYNEQFF. CDR3 nucleotides: TGTGCCAGCAGCGTTTCCGCCGGGATCGGGTACAATGAGCAGTTCTTC.

The chain couples TRBV9 to TRBJ1-2, with D maybe TRBD1 (5 bases). There are 15 residues in the CDR3. V was pared by 4 bases and J by 4 bases, with 17 bases between. Germline values: CDR1 SGDLS, CDR2 YYNGEE. The CDR3 protein is CASSPSGRGSYGYTF. CDR3 sequence (DNA): TGTGCCAGCAGCCCCTCAGGTCGGGGCTCCTATGGCTACACCTTC.

The chain links TRBV4-3 to TRBJ2-1, with D possibly being TRBD1 (6 bases). CDR1 and CDR2 from the germline V gene are LGHNA and YSLEER. The CDR3 is made up of 15 amino acids. Trimming cost V 4 bases and J 7 bases, with 17 bases left between them. Written as DNA, the CDR3 is TGCGCCAGCAGCCGACTCCCAGGGGCGCAAAATGAGCAGTTCTTC. Amino acid sequence: CASSRLPGAQNEQFF.

The V gene is TRBV20-1, the J gene TRBJ1-1; no clear D gene. The CDR3 covers 13 residues. Per germline, CDR1 DFQATT and CDR2 SNEGSKA (reference sequence). V was shortened by 5 bases and J by 1 base, with 11 bases between the two germline ends. CDR3 sequence (DNA): TGCAGTGCTGTACAATTCCCGAACACTGAAGCTTTCTTT. Residues: CSAVQFPNTEAFF.

The chain joins TRBV28 to TRBJ2-2; the match to TRBD2 covers 11 bases. CDR1 and CDR2 (germline): MDHEN, SYDVKM. The V segment lost 3 bases and the J segment 7 bases; nucleotides outside the gene matches: 10. This CDR3 is built from 17 residues. The CDR3 spells CASSFKLGLAENGELFF. The CDR3 nucleotides are TGTGCCAGCAGTTTCAAGTTGGGACTAGCGGAGAACGGGGAGCTGTTTTTT.

CDR3 DNA: TGTGCCAGCAGCCCCGGGGGGGCCCATGAGACCCAGTACTTC. It translates to CASSPGGAHETQYF. The V gene is TRBV28, the J gene TRBJ2-5; 8 bases fit TRBD2. Germline loops: CDR1 MDHEN, CDR2 SYDVKM. This CDR3 spans 14 amino acids. Unmatched junction bases numbered 8, after V lost 6 bases and J lost 5 bases.

This sequence joins TRBV28 and TRBJ2-5; TRBD1 is a possible D gene (6 bases). The CDR3 has 13 amino acids. Germline lookup yields CDR1 MDHEN and CDR2 SYDVKM. V lost 10 bases and J 1 base, leaving 13 bases between the germline ends. The CDR3 DNA reads TGTGCCATCCGGGGACAAACCCAAGAGACCCAGTACTTC. Translating it yields CAIRGQTQETQYF.

CDR3 DNA sequence: TGTGCCTGGGACAGGGGGTCCTATGGCTACACCTTC. Protein sequence: CAWDRGSYGYTF. This chain links TRBV30 with TRBJ1-2; TRBD1 agrees at 9 bases. With V trimmed by 5 bases and J by 4 bases, 2 bases remained unmatched. The CDR3 is made up of 12 amino acids. Germline values: CDR1 GTSNPN, CDR2 SVGIG (reference sequence). Complete variable domain (other parts from reference TRBV30 and TRBJ1-2): SQTIHQWPATLVQPVGSPLSLECTVEGTSNPNLYWYRQAAGRGLQLLFYSVGIGQISSEVPQNLSASRPQDRQFILSSKKLLLSDSGFYLCAWDRGSYGYTFGSGTRLTVV.

This clonotype was counted once. The chain joins TRBV20-1 to TRBJ1-2; weak D call: TRBD1 (6 bases). Per the germline V gene, CDR1 is DFQATT and CDR2 is SNEGSKA (reference sequence). The CDR3 covers 13 residues. V was pared by 1 base and J by 2 bases, with 8 bases between. In DNA, the CDR3 is TGCAGTGCTAGAGGGGGGGCGAACTATGGCTACACCTTC. Protein product: CSARGGANYGYTF.

The rearrangement joins TRBV7-9 to TRBJ2-2, with 8 bases aligning to TRBD1. The V and J ends lost 2 bases and 0 bases, in that order; junction bases with no gene match: 8. CDR1 and CDR2 from the germline V gene are SEHNR and FQNEAQ (reference sequence). The CDR3 has 18 amino acids. CDR3 coding DNA: TGTGCCAGCAGCTTAACCAAGACAGGGGATACGAACACCGGGGAGCTGTTTTTT. Protein product: CASSLTKTGDTNTGELFF.

The chain is built from TRBV5-1 and TRBJ2-5; weak D call: TRBD1 (6 bases). Trimming took off 3 bases at V and 0 bases at J, with 6 bases between the two ends. Germline V lookup: CDR1 SGHRS, CDR2 YFSETQ. The CDR3 consists of 13 residues. The CDR3 region has the DNA TGCGCCAGCAGCTGGACAGACCAAGAGACCCAGTACTTC. Its translation: CASSWTDQETQYF.

The CDR3 bases are TGTGCCACCAGCAGGGGGACTACGGCCGTCAATGAGCAGTTCTTC. This encodes CATSRGTTAVNEQFF. The chain combines TRBV15 with TRBJ2-1; 7 nucleotides line up with TRBD2. The CDR3 contains 15 residues. Unmatched junction bases numbered 8, after V lost 3 bases and J lost 6 bases. Germline V gives CDR1 LNHNV, CDR2 YYDKDF (reference sequence). The full variable domain, rest sourced from reference TRBV15 and TRBJ2-1, is DAMVIQNPRYQVTQFGKPVTLSCSQTLNHNVMYWYQQKSSQAPKLLFHYYDKDFNNEADTPDNFQSRRPNTSFCFLDIRSPGLGDTAMYLCATSRGTTAVNEQFFGPGTRLTVL.